The 17 T cell receptor beta chains listed next were all sequenced from one sample in a study of naive and memory T cell subsets. Both TRBC1 and TRBC2 were covered by a beta constant-region primer of two equimolar oligonucleotides. Ligated cDNA was amplified by four rounds of PCR with nested alpha and beta constant-region primers and SP2. TCRdb itself ran the UMI-ligation and nested PCR reads through MiXCR, one entry per CDR3 protein. The repertoire includes about 120,000 distinct CDR3 sequences, roughly 36% of them detected once, and about 1% sits in the top ten. Input material: central memory CD4+ T cells from blood. The receptors were gathered from a human donor in good health.

The chain recombines TRBV11-2 with TRBJ2-7, with D possibly matching TRBD1 (5 bases). The CDR3 has 14 amino acids. V dropped 3 bases and J dropped 1 base, with 10 bases sitting between them. CDR1 is SGHAT and CDR2 is FQNNGV in the germline V gene. The CDR3 bases are TGTGCCAGCAGCTTTACCAGGGCGTCCTACGAGCAGTACTTC. Residues: CASSFTRASYEQYF.

The rearrangement links TRBV5-1 to TRBJ2-2; 8 bases are a match to TRBD1. In germline, CDR1 is SGHRS, CDR2 YFSETQ. Losses at the gene ends were 4 bases for V and 5 bases for J; bases not matched to a gene: 10. The CDR3 spans 16 residues. This chain's CDR3 is CASSRGQGGGTGELFF. Written as DNA, the CDR3 is TGCGCCAGCAGCCGCGGACAGGGAGGTGGAACCGGGGAGCTGTTTTTT.

The chain joins TRBV11-2 to TRBJ1-4, with D perhaps matching TRBD1 (5 bases). CDR1 is SGHAT and CDR2 is FQNNGV in the germline V gene. Trimming left V 6 bases short and J 7 bases short, with 24 bases between. There are 17 residues in the CDR3. This CDR3 is CASRSSLLSGGGEKLFF. CDR3 DNA: TGTGCCAGCAGGTCCAGCTTGTTATCCGGGGGAGGTGAAAAACTGTTTTTT.

In this sample, this clonotype turned up a few times. The chain is built from TRBV28 and TRBJ1-2; 7 positions match TRBD1. Germline V gene data show CDR1 as MDHEN and CDR2 as SYDVKM. This CDR3 is 13 amino acids long. V lost 2 bases, J lost 7 bases, and 4 bases stayed unmatched. The CDR3 loop is CASSLKGQLGYTF. The CDR3 DNA is TGTGCCAGCAGTTTAAAGGGACAGCTTGGCTACACCTTC.

This clonotype was detected a few times. The chain joins TRBV29-1 to TRBJ1-1; 7 nucleotides agree with TRBD1. V gave up 6 bases and J gave up 0 bases; unmatched junction bases: 4. CDR1 SQVTM and CDR2 ANQGSEA come from the germline V gene. The CDR3 runs to 13 residues. The CDR3 region is CSVRTGVNTEAFF. The CDR3 nucleotides read TGCAGCGTGCGGACAGGAGTGAACACTGAAGCTTTCTTT.

The gene calls are TRBV28 and TRBJ2-4; tentatively, D is TRBD1 (5 bases). Per germline, CDR1 MDHEN and CDR2 SYDVKM. The CDR3 is 18 residues long. V lost 3 bases to trimming and J lost 0 bases, with 18 bases between them. The DNA of the CDR3 is TGTGCCAGCAGTTTCGCGCCAGGGAAAGCCCTAGCCAAAAACATTCAGTACTTC. Its translation is CASSFAPGKALAKNIQYF.

This clonotype has ten or more counts. The rearrangement links TRBV4-3 to TRBJ2-4; possible D gene TRBD1, 5 bases. CDR1 and CDR2 (germline): LGHNA, YSLEER. The V end was cut by 0 bases, the J end by 2 bases, with 11 bases between. CDR3 size: 16 residues. This CDR3 is CASSQDLRTSKNIQYF. The CDR3 DNA reads TGCGCCAGCAGCCAAGATCTCCGGACATCCAAAAACATTCAGTACTTC.

This clonotype came up once. V and J are TRBV20-1 and TRBJ2-7, with 9 bases lining up with TRBD2. CDR3 size: 18 residues. V was pared by 6 bases and J by 0 bases, with 18 bases of the junction left unmatched. Germline V lookup: CDR1 DFQATT, CDR2 SNEGSKA (reference sequence). The CDR3 loop is CSATGGGSGRTSSYEQYF. The DNA for the CDR3 is TGCAGTGCGACGGGAGGGGGTAGCGGGAGAACTAGCTCCTACGAGCAGTACTTC.

This clonotype appeared a few times. The chain uses TRBV20-1 and TRBJ2-7, with D perhaps matching TRBD1 or TRBD2 (6 bases each). There are 13 residues in the CDR3. Trimming left V 6 bases short and J 0 bases short, with 12 bases between. CDR1 and CDR2 from the germline V gene are DFQATT and SNEGSKA (reference sequence). CDR3 in DNA: TGCAGTGCCTGGGGGGCAGACTCCTACGAGCAGTACTTC. Translation: CSAWGADSYEQYF.

This clonotype was observed a few times. The chain carries TRBV5-5 and TRBJ1-1, with unresolved D. CDR1 and CDR2 from the germline V gene are SGHKS and YYEKEE (reference sequence). This CDR3 contains 13 residues. V shed 3 bases and J shed 3 bases, with 9 bases lying between them. In DNA, the CDR3 is TGTGCCAGCAGCTACTTATGGGACACTGAAGCTTTCTTT. This gives the protein CASSYLWDTEAFF.

This clonotype was detected only a few times. The chain couples TRBV28 to TRBJ2-1; 9 bases agree with TRBD1. The CDR3 runs 16 residues. The J segment lost 5 bases and the V segment lost 1 base, leaving 6 bases of the junction unmatched. Germline V gene lookup returns CDR1 MDHEN and CDR2 SYDVKM. For the CDR3, the DNA is TGTGCCAGCAGTTTATCGTGGACAGGGGTGAACAATGAGCAGTTCTTC. The encoded protein is CASSLSWTGVNNEQFF.

This clonotype has more than one count but fewer than ten. This chain connects TRBV7-9 to TRBJ2-3, with D unclear. V was pared by 0 bases and J by 3 bases, with 7 bases between. In germline, CDR1 is SEHNR, CDR2 FQNEAQ (reference sequence). This CDR3 has 14 amino acids. This chain's CDR3 is CASSLAHRTDTQYF. CDR3 nucleotide sequence: TGTGCCAGCAGCTTAGCCCACCGTACAGATACGCAGTATTTT.

This clonotype has a count of ten or more. This chain connects TRBV6-5 to TRBJ1-5; maybe TRBD1 (5 bases). The germline V gene encodes CDR1 MNHEY and CDR2 SVGAGI. Trimming cost V 4 bases and J 3 bases, with 7 bases left between them. The CDR3 covers 13 residues. Here the CDR3 DNA reads TGTGCCAGCAGTTCACAGGTCAATCAGCCCCAGCATTTT. The encoded protein is CASSSQVNQPQHF.

This chain links TRBV15 with TRBJ2-1, with 13 bases that match TRBD2. V was pared by 2 bases and J by 6 bases, with 4 bases of the junction left unmatched. Germline CDR1 and CDR2: LNHNV and YYDKDF (reference sequence). The CDR3 has 16 amino acids. CDR3 DNA sequence: TGTGCCACCAGCAGAACAGGACTAGCGGGAGTCAATGAGCAGTTCTTC. Amino acid sequence: CATSRTGLAGVNEQFF. Combining the CDR3 with reference TRBV15 and TRBJ2-1 gives the whole variable domain DAMVIQNPRYQVTQFGKPVTLSCSQTLNHNVMYWYQQKSSQAPKLLFHYYDKDFNNEADTPDNFQSRRPNTSFCFLDIRSPGLGDTAMYLCATSRTGLAGVNEQFFGPGTRLTVL.

The V call is TRBV20-1, the J call TRBJ2-5; D not certain. This CDR3 is built from 14 residues. Trimming shortened V by 6 bases and J by 4 bases, and 18 bases separated the two germline ends. Germline V lookup: CDR1 DFQATT, CDR2 SNEGSKA (reference sequence). In nucleotides, the CDR3 is TGCAGTGCCCAGACCCTCATGTCAACAGAGACCCAGTACTTC. It codes for CSAQTLMSTETQYF.

The chain links TRBV29-1 to TRBJ2-5; TRBD1 or TRBD2 may be the D gene (5 bases each). CDR1 SQVTM and CDR2 ANQGSEA come from the germline V gene. Trimming took 6 bases from V and 2 from J, leaving 10 bases between them. CDR3 length equals 12 residues. As DNA, the CDR3 is TGCAGCGTAGAGGGGATGCAAGAGACCCAGTACTTC. Translating it yields CSVEGMQETQYF.

The rearrangement links TRBV7-2 to TRBJ2-2, with 8 bases matching TRBD2. The CDR3 is 16 amino acids. V shed 5 bases, J shed 5 bases, and the junction held 10 bases outside the gene matches. Germline loops: CDR1 SGHTA, CDR2 FQGNSA. CDR3: CASSPGGSGRTGELFF. The CDR3 DNA follows: TGTGCCAGCAGCCCTGGGGGGAGCGGGAGAACCGGGGAGCTGTTTTTT.